This T cell receptor beta chain was recorded in a study of shared clonotypes between healthy human individuals. Only CD45RO-negative cells positively selected for CCR7 counted as naive CD8 cells, so terminally differentiated effector memory CD45RA+ cells were excluded. Assay used: immunoSEQ multiplex PCR; TCRdb lists only in-frame clones, some missing. The table has 550,000 to 600,000 clones, roughly 98% seen once. J gave up 4 bases and V 5 bases, and 3 bases lay outside the gene matches. The CDR3 runs to 13 residues. The germline gives CDR1 MGHRA, CDR2 YSYEKL. The V call is TRBV4-1, the J call TRBJ2-7; 9 bases are a match to TRBD2. Sequencing used naive CD8+ T cells sorted from blood. The TCR was taken from a man aged 30 to 45 in good health. In DNA, the CDR3 is TGCGCCAGCAGCTACGGACTAGCGTACGAGCAGTACTTC. Its protein is CASSYGLAYEQYF.